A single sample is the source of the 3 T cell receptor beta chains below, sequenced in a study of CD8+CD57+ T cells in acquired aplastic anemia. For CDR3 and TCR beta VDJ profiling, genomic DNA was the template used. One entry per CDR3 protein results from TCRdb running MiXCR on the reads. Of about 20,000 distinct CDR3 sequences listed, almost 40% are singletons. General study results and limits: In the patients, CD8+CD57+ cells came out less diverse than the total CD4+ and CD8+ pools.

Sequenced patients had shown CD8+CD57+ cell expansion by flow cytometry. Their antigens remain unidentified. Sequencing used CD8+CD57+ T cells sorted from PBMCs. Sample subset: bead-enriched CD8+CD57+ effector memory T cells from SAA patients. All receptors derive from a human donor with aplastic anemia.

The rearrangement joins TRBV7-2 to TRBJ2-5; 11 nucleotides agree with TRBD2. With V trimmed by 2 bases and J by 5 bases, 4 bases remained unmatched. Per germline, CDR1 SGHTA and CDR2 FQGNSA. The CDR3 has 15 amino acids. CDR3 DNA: TGTGCCAGCAGCTTAATAAGGACTAGCGGGGAGACCCAGTACTTC. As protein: CASSLIRTSGETQYF.

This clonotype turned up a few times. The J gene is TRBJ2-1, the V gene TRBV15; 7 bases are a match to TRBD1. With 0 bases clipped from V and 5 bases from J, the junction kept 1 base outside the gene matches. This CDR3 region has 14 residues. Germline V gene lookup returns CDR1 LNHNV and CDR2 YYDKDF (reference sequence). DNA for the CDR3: TGTGCCACCAGCAGAGAGACAGGGCACAATGAGCAGTTCTTC. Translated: CATSRETGHNEQFF. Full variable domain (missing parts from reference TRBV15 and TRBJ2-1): DAMVIQNPRYQVTQFGKPVTLSCSQTLNHNVMYWYQQKSSQAPKLLFHYYDKDFNNEADTPDNFQSRRPNTSFCFLDIRSPGLGDTAMYLCATSRETGHNEQFFGPGTRLTVL.

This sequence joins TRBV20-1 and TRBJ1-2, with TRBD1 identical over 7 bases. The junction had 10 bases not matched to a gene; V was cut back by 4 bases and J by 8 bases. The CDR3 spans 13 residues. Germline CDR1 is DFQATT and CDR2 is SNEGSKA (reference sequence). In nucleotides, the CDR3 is TGCAGTGCTAAGACAGGGTCACAGGAGGGCTACACCTTC. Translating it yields CSAKTGSQEGYTF.